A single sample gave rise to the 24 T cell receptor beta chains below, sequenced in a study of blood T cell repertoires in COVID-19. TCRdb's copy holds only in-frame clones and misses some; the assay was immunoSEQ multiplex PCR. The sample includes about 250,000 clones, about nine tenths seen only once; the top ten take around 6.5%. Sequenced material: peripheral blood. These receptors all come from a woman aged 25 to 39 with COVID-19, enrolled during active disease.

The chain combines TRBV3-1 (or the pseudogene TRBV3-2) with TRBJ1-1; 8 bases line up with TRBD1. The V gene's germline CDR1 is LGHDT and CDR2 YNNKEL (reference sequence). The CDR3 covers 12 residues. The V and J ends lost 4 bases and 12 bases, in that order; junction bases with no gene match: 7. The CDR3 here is CASSLRQGRTFF. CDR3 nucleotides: TGTGCCAGCAGCCTCCGACAGGGGAGGACTTTCTTT.

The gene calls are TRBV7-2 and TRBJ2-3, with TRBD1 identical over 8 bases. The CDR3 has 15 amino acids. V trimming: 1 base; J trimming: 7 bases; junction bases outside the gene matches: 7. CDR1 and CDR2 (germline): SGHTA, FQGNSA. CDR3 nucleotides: TGTGCCAGCAGCTTAGAGACAGGGGAGGCGAATACGCAGTATTTT. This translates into CASSLETGEANTQYF.

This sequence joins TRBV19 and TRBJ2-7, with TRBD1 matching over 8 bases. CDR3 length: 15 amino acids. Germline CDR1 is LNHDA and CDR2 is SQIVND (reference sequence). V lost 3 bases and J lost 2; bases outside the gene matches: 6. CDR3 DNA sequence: TGTGCCAGTAGTATCCAGGGGGCGCCGCCCTACGAGCAGTACTTC. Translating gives CASSIQGAPPYEQYF.

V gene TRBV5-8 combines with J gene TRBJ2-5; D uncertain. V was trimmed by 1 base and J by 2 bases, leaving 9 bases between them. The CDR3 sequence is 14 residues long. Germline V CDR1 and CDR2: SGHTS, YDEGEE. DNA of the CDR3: TGTGCCAGCAGCTTGAGGCAGACACAAGAGACCCAGTACTTC. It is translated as CASSLRQTQETQYF. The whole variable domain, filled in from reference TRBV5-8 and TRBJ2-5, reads EAGVTQSPTHLIKTRGQQATLRCSPISGHTSVYWYQQALGLGLQFLLWYDEGEERNRGNFPPRFSGRQFPNYSSELNVNALELEDSALYLCASSLRQTQETQYFGPGTRLLVL.

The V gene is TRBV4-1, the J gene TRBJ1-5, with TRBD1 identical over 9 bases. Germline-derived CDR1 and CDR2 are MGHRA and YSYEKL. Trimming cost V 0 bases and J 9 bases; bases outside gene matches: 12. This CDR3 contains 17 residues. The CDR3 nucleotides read TGCGCCAGCAGCCAAGAGTGGACAGGGGAGCCACAACGGCCCCAGCATTTT. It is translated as CASSQEWTGEPQRPQHF.

The CDR3 DNA sequence: TGTGCCAGCAGTGAAGGGACTAGCTATACGCAGTATTTT. It encodes CASSEGTSYTQYF. This chain uses TRBV6-1 with TRBJ2-3; 8 nucleotides match TRBD2. The CDR3 runs to 13 residues. Germline V gene data show CDR1 as MNHNS and CDR2 as SASEGT. With V trimmed by 1 base and J by 7 bases, 1 base remained unmatched.

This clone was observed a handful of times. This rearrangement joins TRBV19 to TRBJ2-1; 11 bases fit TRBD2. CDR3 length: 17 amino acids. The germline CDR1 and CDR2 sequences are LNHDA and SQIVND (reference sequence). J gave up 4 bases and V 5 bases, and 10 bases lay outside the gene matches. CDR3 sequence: CASSWLAGGRGYNEQFF. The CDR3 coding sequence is TGTGCCAGTAGTTGGCTAGCGGGAGGACGCGGGTACAATGAGCAGTTCTTC. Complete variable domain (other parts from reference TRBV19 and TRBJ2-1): DGGITQSPKYLFRKEGQNVTLSCEQNLNHDAMYWYRQDPGQGLRLIYYSQIVNDFQKGDIAEGYSVSREKKESFPLTVTSAQKNPTAFYLCASSWLAGGRGYNEQFFGPGTRLTVL.

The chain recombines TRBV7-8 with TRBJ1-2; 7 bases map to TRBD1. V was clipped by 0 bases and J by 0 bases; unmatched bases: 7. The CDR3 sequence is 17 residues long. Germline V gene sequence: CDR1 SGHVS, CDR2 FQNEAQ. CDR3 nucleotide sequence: TGTGCCAGCAGCTTAGCGATTTCGGGACAGACTAACTATGGCTACACCTTC. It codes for CASSLAISGQTNYGYTF.

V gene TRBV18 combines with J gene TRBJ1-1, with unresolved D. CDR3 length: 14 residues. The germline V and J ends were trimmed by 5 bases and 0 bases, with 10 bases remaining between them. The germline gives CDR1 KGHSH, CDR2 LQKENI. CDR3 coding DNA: TGTGCCAGCTCATCCCAGACACTGAACACTGAAGCTTTCTTT. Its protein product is CASSSQTLNTEAFF.

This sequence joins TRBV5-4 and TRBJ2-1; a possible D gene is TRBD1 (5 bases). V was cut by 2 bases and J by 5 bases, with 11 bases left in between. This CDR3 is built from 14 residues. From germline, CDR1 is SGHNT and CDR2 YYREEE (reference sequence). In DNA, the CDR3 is TGTGCCAGCAGCTTCCAGGGTGGAAACAATGAGCAGTTCTTC. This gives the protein CASSFQGGNNEQFF.

CDR3 in DNA: TGTGCCAGCAGCCAAGACCTGGGGGGAGGACGGTCACCCCTCCACTTT. Translated: CASSQDLGGGRSPLHF. The V call is TRBV11-2, the J call TRBJ1-6, with D maybe TRBD1 (5 bases). The germline V and J ends were trimmed by 5 bases and 10 bases, with 21 bases remaining between them. Germline lookup yields CDR1 SGHAT and CDR2 FQNNGV. The CDR3 runs 16 residues.

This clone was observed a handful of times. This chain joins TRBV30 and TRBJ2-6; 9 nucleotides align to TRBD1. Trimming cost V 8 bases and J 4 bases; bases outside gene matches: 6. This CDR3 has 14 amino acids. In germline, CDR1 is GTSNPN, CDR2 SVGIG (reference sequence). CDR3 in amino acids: CASYRGLGANVLTF. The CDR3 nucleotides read TGTGCCAGCTACAGGGGGCTCGGGGCCAACGTCCTGACTTTC. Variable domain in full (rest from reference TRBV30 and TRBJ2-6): SQTIHQWPATLVQPVGSPLSLECTVEGTSNPNLYWYRQAAGRGLQLLFYSVGIGQISSEVPQNLSASRPQDRQFILSSKKLLLSDSGFYLCASYRGLGANVLTFGAGSRLTVL.

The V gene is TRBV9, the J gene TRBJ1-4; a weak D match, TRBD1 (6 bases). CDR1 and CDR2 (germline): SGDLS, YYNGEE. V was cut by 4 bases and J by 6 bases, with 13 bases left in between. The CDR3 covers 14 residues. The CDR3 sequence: CASSKQGGDEKLFF. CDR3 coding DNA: TGTGCCAGCAGCAAACAGGGTGGCGATGAAAAACTGTTTTTT.

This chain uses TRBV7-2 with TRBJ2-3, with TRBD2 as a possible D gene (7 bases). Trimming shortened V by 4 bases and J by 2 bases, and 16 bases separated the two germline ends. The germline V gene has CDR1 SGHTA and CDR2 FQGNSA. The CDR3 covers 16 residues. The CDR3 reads CASSSLGGGSTDTQYF. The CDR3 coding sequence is TGTGCCAGCAGCTCGTTGGGCGGGGGCTCCACAGATACGCAGTATTTT.

Here the CDR3 reads CASSPRPASGTYEQYV. The CDR3 DNA sequence: TGCGCCAGCAGCCCCCGGCCGGCTAGCGGGACATACGAGCAGTACGTC. V is TRBV5-1 and J is TRBJ2-7, with 9 bases identical to TRBD2. The CDR3 is 16 amino acids. Germline CDR1 and CDR2: SGHRS and YFSETQ. Unmatched junction bases numbered 12, after V lost 4 bases and J lost 4 bases.

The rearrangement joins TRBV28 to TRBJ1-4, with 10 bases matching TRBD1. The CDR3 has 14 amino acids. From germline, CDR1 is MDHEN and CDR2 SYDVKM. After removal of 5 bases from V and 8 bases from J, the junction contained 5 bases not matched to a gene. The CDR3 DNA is TGTGCCAGCAGTCGGGACAGGGGTTGGGAAAAACTGTTTTTT. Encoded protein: CASSRDRGWEKLFF. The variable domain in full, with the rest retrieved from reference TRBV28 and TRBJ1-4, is DVKVTQSSRYLVKRTGEKVFLECVQDMDHENMFWYRQDPGLGLRLIYFSYDVKMKEKGDIPEGYSVSREKKERFSLILESASTNQTSMYLCASSRDRGWEKLFFGSGTQLSVL.

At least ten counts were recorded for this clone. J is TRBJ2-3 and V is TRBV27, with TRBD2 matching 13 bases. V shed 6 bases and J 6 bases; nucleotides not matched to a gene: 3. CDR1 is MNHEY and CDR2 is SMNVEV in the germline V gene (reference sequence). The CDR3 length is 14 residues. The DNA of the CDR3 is TGTGCCAGCAGCTGGACTAGCGGGGGTGATACGCAGTATTTT. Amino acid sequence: CASSWTSGGDTQYF.

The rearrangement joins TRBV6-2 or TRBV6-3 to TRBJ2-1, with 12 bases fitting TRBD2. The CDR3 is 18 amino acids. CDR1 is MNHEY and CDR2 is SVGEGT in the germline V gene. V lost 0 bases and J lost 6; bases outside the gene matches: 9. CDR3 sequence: CASSYSTLLAGGANEQFF. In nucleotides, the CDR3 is TGTGCCAGCAGTTACTCGACCCTTCTAGCGGGAGGGGCCAATGAGCAGTTCTTC.

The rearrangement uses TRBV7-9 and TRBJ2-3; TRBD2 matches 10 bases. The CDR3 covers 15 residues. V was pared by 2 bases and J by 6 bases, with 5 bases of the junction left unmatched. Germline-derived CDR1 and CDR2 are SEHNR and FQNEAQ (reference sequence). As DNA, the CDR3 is TGTGCCAGCAGCTTATTAGCGGGAGGAACTGATACGCAGTATTTT. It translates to CASSLLAGGTDTQYF.

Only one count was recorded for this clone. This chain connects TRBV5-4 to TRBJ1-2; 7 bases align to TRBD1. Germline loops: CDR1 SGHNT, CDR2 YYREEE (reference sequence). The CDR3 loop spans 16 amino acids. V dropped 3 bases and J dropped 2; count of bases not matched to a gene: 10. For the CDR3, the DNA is TGTGCCAGCAGCTCACGAATGGGGGGACAGAACTATGGCTACACCTTC. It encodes CASSSRMGGQNYGYTF.

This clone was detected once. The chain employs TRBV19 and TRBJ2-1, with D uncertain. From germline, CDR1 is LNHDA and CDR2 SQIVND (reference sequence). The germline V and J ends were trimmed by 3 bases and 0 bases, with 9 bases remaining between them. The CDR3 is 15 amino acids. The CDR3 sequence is CASSIEASSYNEQFF. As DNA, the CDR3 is TGTGCCAGTAGTATCGAGGCTAGCTCCTACAATGAGCAGTTCTTC.

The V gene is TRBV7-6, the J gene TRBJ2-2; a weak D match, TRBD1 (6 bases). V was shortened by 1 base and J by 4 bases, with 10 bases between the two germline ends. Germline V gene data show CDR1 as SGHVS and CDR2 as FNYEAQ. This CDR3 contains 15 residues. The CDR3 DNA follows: TGTGCCAGCAGCTTAGGGGGACACACCACCGGGGAGCTGTTTTTT. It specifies CASSLGGHTTGELFF.

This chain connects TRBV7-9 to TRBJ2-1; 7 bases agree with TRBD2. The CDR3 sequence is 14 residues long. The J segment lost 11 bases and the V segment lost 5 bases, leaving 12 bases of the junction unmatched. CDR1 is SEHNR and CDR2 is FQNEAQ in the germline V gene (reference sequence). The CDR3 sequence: CASSIGRDGTKQFF. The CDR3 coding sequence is TGTGCCAGCAGCATAGGGAGGGACGGGACGAAGCAGTTCTTC.

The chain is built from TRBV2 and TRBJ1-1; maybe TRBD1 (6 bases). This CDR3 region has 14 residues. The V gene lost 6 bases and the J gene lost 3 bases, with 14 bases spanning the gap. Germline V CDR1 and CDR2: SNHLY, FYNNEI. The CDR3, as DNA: TGTGCCAGCAGCCTCAAAGACAGGTACACTGAAGCTTTCTTT. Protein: CASSLKDRYTEAFF. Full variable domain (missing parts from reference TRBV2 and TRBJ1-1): EPEVTQTPSHQVTQMGQEVILRCVPISNHLYFYWYRQILGQKVEFLVSFYNNEISEKSEIFDDQFSVERPDGSNFTLKIRSTKLEDSAMYFCASSLKDRYTEAFFGQGTRLTVV.